The 13 T cell receptor beta chains below come from one sample, sequenced in a study of cytomegalovirus exposure and HLA in healthy donors. 60 Vbeta and 13 Jbeta primers were used in PCR. TCRdb's copy holds only in-frame clones and misses some; the assay was immunoSEQ multiplex PCR. The table includes 200,000 to 250,000 clones, approximately 80% detected once. The sequencing sample was made of PBMCs. These receptors were collected from a woman aged 40 to 50 in good health and CMV-seronegative.

The rearrangement links TRBV18 to TRBJ1-1; D remains ambiguous. Trimming shortened V by 3 bases and J by 5 bases, and 16 bases separated the two germline ends. The CDR3 totals 15 residues. CDR1 and CDR2 (germline): KGHSH, LQKENI. The CDR3 DNA reads TGTGCCAGCTCACCCGACTCTTTGGTTGAGACTGAAGCTTTCTTT. Amino acids: CASSPDSLVETEAFF. The whole variable domain, remainder taken from reference TRBV18 and TRBJ1-1, is NAGVMQNPRHLVRRRGQEARLRCSPMKGHSHVYWYRQLPEEGLKFMVYLQKENIIDESGMPKERFSAEFPKEGPSILRIQQVVRGDSAAYFCASSPDSLVETEAFFGQGTRLTVV.

The rearrangement uses TRBV19 and TRBJ2-7; TRBD1 might be the D (5 bases). Germline assignment: CDR1 LNHDA and CDR2 SQIVND (reference sequence). CDR3 size: 13 residues. V dropped 5 bases and J dropped 5 bases, with 13 bases sitting between them. CDR3: CASSGRVGDEQYF. The DNA for the CDR3 is TGTGCCAGTAGTGGCAGGGTAGGAGACGAGCAGTACTTC.

The chain joins TRBV27 to TRBJ2-2; D unclear. This CDR3 has 14 amino acids. V was cut by 6 bases and J by 2 bases, with 10 bases left in between. Germline V gene lookup returns CDR1 MNHEY and CDR2 SMNVEV (reference sequence). The CDR3 protein is CASSGQTNTGELFF. The CDR3 bases are TGTGCCAGCAGCGGTCAAACCAACACCGGGGAGCTGTTTTTT.

The genes are TRBV18 and TRBJ2-3, with TRBD1 as a possible D gene (6 bases). CDR1 KGHSH and CDR2 LQKENI come from the germline V gene. Trimming removed 6 bases at V and 4 bases at J, with 11 bases between. This CDR3 is built from 13 residues. Here the CDR3 reads CASSPNRADTQYF. The DNA for the CDR3 is TGTGCCAGCTCGCCTAACAGGGCAGATACGCAGTATTTT. The variable domain in full, completed from reference TRBV18 and TRBJ2-3, reads NAGVMQNPRHLVRRRGQEARLRCSPMKGHSHVYWYRQLPEEGLKFMVYLQKENIIDESGMPKERFSAEFPKEGPSILRIQQVVRGDSAAYFCASSPNRADTQYFGPGTRLTVL.

The chain is built from TRBV7-3 and TRBJ2-3; TRBD1 might be the D (5 bases). Germline-derived CDR1 and CDR2 are SGHTA and FQGTGA. The CDR3 is 13 amino acids. Trimming removed 4 bases at V and 9 bases at J, with 14 bases between. CDR3: CASSSQQDETQYF. The CDR3 DNA reads as TGTGCCAGCAGCTCCCAACAGGACGAAACGCAGTATTTT.

This rearrangement joins TRBV4-3 to TRBJ1-3, with a weak D call TRBD1 (5 bases). V was cut by 5 bases and J by 2 bases, with 13 bases left in between. The CDR3 runs 15 residues. Germline CDR1 and CDR2: LGHNA and YSLEER. CDR3 bases: TGCGCCAGCAGCGGGGGGGTGCAGGCTGGAAACACCATATATTTT. As protein: CASSGGVQAGNTIYF.

The V call is TRBV7-3, the J call TRBJ2-1; D call uncertain. The CDR3 length is 15 residues. The germline CDR1 and CDR2 sequences are SGHTA and FQGTGA. V lost 1 base and J lost 4, with 11 bases in between. For the CDR3, the DNA is TGTGCCAGCAGCTTAAACTCCTTGAATTACAATGAGCAGTTCTTC. Translation gives CASSLNSLNYNEQFF. Full variable domain (rest looked up from reference TRBV7-3 and TRBJ2-1): GAGVSQTPSNKVTEKGKYVELRCDPISGHTALYWYRQSLGQGPEFLIYFQGTGAADDSGLPNDRFFAVRPEGSVSTLKIQRTERGDSAVYLCASSLNSLNYNEQFFGPGTRLTVL.

This chain links TRBV11-2 with TRBJ2-7; tentative D call: TRBD1 (5 bases). Germline V gives CDR1 SGHAT, CDR2 FQNNGV. Trimming shortened V by 4 bases and J by 5 bases, and 12 bases separated the two germline ends. The CDR3 length is 13 residues. CDR3 nucleotides: TGTGCCAGCAGCTATAAGGGGAACCACGAGCAGTACTTC. Amino acids: CASSYKGNHEQYF.

The rearrangement uses TRBV29-1 and TRBJ2-3; no definite D call. V lost 3 bases, J lost 4 bases, and 11 bases lay in between. Germline V gene data show CDR1 as SQVTM and CDR2 as ANQGSEA. This CDR3 is built from 13 residues. The CDR3 bases are TGCAGCGTTGAGTCAAGTAGCTCAGATACGCAGTATTTT. Encoded protein: CSVESSSSDTQYF.

The count of this clone is one. The chain uses TRBV14 and TRBJ2-2; TRBD1 matches 7 bases. V trimming: 2 bases; J trimming: 3 bases; junction bases outside the gene matches: 15. This CDR3 contains 19 residues. Germline values: CDR1 SGHDN, CDR2 FVKESK. The CDR3 reads CASSQSRHRGPRYTGELFF. The CDR3 DNA sequence: TGTGCCAGCAGCCAATCAAGACACAGGGGACCTAGATACACCGGGGAGCTGTTTTTT.

This chain links TRBV4-1 with TRBJ2-6; D perhaps matches TRBD2 (6 bases). Germline V CDR1 and CDR2: MGHRA, YSYEKL. Trimming removed 0 bases from V and 15 bases from J, with 18 bases in between. The CDR3 runs 15 residues. CDR3 residues: CASSQDILDYSGLTF. CDR3 sequence (DNA): TGCGCCAGCAGCCAAGACATCCTGGACTACTCCGGCCTGACTTTC.

This clone appeared once. The chain has TRBV7-9 and TRBJ1-4, with 9 nucleotides matching TRBD1. V shed 5 bases and J 3 bases; nucleotides not matched to a gene: 7. In germline, CDR1 is SEHNR, CDR2 FQNEAQ (reference sequence). The CDR3 totals 16 residues. The CDR3 region is CASSPPRTGANEKLFF. In DNA form, the CDR3 reads TGTGCCAGCAGCCCACCCAGGACAGGGGCTAATGAAAAACTGTTTTTT. The whole variable domain, filled in from reference TRBV7-9 and TRBJ1-4, reads DTGVSQNPRHKITKRGQNVTFRCDPISEHNRLYWYRQTLGQGPEFLTYFQNEAQLEKSRLLSDRFSAERPKGSFSTLEIQRTEQGDSAMYLCASSPPRTGANEKLFFGSGTQLSVL.

J is TRBJ2-2 and V is TRBV7-2, with 7 bases fitting TRBD2. CDR3 length: 15 amino acids. V trimming: 5 bases; J trimming: 5 bases; junction bases outside the gene matches: 8. CDR1 is SGHTA and CDR2 is FQGNSA in the germline V gene. In nucleotides, the CDR3 is TGTGCCAGCAGCCCCCGAAGGGAGGGAACCGGGGAGCTGTTTTTT. Its translation: CASSPRREGTGELFF.